This T cell receptor (beta chain) is from a study of blood T cell repertoires in COVID-19. Assay: immunoSEQ multiplex PCR; the TCRdb copy retains only in-frame clones and omits some. The sample lists over 130,000 clones, roughly 81% seen once, with 3% to 4% in the top ten. Germline V lookup: CDR1 MDHEN, CDR2 SYDVKM. Trimming cost V 7 bases and J 6 bases, with 15 bases left between them. The CDR3 is 13 residues long. The sequence came from a woman in her fifties or sixties with acute COVID-19. The chain employs TRBV28 and TRBJ1-2; D gene uncertain. Sequenced input: PBMCs or T cells enriched from blood (not recorded which). In DNA form, the CDR3 reads TGTGCCAGCACCCTTTTCGAGGCCGATGGCTACACCTTC. It codes for CASTLFEADGYTF.